This T cell receptor (beta chain) emerged from a study of blood T cell repertoires in COVID-19. Turning to the study itself: The United States, Italy and Spain provided the acute and convalescent COVID-19 samples.

Only in-frame clones appear in the TCRdb table, and some are missing; sequencing was by immunoSEQ multiplex PCR. The profile shows some 68,000 clones, roughly 88% of them singletons. The CDR3 is 15 amino acids. After removal of 3 bases from V and 4 bases from J, the junction contained 8 bases not matched to a gene. The germline gives CDR1 SGHRS, CDR2 YFSETQ. This receptor was obtained from a man aged 45 to 65 with COVID-19, enrolled during active disease. Input material: peripheral blood. V usage is TRBV5-1 and J usage is TRBJ1-1, with 8 bases aligning to TRBD1. CDR3 sequence: CASSYFQGASTEAFF. Here the CDR3 DNA reads TGCGCCAGCAGCTATTTCCAGGGGGCGAGCACTGAAGCTTTCTTT.